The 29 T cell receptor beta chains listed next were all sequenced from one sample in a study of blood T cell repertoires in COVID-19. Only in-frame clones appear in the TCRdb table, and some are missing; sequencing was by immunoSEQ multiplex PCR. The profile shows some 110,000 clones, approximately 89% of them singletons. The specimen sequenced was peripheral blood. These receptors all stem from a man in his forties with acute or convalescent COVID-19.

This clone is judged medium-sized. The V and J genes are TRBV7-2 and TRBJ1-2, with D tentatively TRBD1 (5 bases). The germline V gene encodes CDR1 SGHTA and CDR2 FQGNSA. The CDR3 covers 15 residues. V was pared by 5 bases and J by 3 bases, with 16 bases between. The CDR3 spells CASSGGLGTDYGYTF. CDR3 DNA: TGTGCCAGCAGCGGGGGACTAGGGACGGACTATGGCTACACCTTC.

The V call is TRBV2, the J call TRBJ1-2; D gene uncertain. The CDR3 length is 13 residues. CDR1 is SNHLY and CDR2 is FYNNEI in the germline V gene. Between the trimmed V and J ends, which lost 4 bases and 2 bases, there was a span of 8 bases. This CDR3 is CASSGDINYGYTF. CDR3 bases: TGTGCCAGCAGTGGTGACATAAACTATGGCTACACCTTC.

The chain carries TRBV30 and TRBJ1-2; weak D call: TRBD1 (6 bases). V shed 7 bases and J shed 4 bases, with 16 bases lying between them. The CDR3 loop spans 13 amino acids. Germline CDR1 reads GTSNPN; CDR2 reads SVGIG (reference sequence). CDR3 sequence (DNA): TGTGCCTCCGAGCCCACAGGGACCTATGGCTACACCTTC. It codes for CASEPTGTYGYTF.

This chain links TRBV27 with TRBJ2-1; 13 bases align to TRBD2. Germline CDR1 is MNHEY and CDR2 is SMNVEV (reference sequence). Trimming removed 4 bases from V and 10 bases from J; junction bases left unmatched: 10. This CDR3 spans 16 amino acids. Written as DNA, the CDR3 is TGTGCCAGCAGTTCGACGGGACTAGCGGGAATCGGGGAGCAGTTCTTC. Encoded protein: CASSSTGLAGIGEQFF.

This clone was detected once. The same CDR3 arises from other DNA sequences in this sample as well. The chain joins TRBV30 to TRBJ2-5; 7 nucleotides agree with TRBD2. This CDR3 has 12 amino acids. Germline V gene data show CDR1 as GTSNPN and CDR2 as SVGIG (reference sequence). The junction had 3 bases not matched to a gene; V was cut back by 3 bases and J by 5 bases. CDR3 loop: CAWRGGRETQYF. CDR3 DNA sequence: TGTGCCTGGAGGGGGGGGAGGGAGACCCAGTACTTC.

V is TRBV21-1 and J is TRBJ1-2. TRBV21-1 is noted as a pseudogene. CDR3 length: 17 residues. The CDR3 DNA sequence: TGTGCCAGCAGCAAATGTGGTGTCCGGGACTCCTTCTATGGCTACACCTTC. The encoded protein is CASSKCGVRDSFYGYTF.

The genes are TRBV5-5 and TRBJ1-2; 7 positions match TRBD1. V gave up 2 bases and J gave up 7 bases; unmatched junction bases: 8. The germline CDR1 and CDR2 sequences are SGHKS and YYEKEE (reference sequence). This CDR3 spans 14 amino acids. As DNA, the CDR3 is TGTGCCAGCAGCTTCGCCCTACAGGGGAGTGGCTACACCTTC. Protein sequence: CASSFALQGSGYTF.

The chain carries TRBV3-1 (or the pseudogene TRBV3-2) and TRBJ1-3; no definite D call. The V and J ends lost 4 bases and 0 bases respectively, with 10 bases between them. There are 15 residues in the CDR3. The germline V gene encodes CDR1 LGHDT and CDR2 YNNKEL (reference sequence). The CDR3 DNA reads TGTGCCAGCAGCCTAAGCGCGAGCTCTGGAAACACCATATATTTT. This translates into CASSLSASSGNTIYF.

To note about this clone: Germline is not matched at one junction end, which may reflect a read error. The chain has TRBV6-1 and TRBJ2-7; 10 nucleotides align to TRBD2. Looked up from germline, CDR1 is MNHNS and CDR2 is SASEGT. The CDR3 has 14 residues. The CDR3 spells CASSQAGGLYEQYF. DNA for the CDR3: TGTGCCAGCAGTCAAGCGGGAGGGCTCTACGAGCAGTACTTC.

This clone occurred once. The CDR3 is CASSLTGLNTEAFF. The CDR3, as DNA: TGTGCCAGCAGCCTGACAGGCTTGAACACTGAAGCTTTCTTT. The chain employs TRBV25-1 and TRBJ1-1, with a tentative D call TRBD1 (6 bases). Germline-derived CDR1 and CDR2 are MGHDK and SYGVNS. The CDR3 extends over 14 amino acids. Trimming took off 6 bases at V and 0 bases at J, with 11 bases between the two ends.

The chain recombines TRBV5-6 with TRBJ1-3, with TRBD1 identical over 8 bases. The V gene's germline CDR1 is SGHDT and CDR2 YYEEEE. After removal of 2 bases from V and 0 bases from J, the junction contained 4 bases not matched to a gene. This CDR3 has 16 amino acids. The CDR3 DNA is TGTGCCAGCAGCTTCCTGGACAGGGACTCTGGAAACACCATATATTTT. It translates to CASSFLDRDSGNTIYF.

The CDR3 loop is CASSFTEGQPQHF. The CDR3 coding sequence is TGTGCCAGCAGCTTCACGGAGGGGCAGCCCCAGCATTTT. The chain couples TRBV7-2 to TRBJ1-5; a possible D gene is TRBD1 (5 bases). The CDR3 has 13 amino acids. The V and J ends lost 3 bases and 7 bases respectively, with 10 bases between them. The V gene's germline CDR1 is SGHTA and CDR2 FQGNSA.

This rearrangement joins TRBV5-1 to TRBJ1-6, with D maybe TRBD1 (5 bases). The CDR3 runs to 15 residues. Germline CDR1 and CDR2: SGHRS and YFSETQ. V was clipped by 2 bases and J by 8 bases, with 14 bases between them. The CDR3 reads CASSFTGEADSPLHF. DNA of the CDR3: TGCGCCAGCAGCTTCACGGGGGAGGCAGATTCACCCCTCCACTTT.

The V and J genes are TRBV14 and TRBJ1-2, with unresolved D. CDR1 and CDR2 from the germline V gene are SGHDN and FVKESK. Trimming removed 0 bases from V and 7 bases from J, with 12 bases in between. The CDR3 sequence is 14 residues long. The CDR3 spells CASSQETGGFGYTF. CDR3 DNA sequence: TGTGCCAGCAGCCAAGAGACCGGCGGGTTTGGCTACACCTTC.

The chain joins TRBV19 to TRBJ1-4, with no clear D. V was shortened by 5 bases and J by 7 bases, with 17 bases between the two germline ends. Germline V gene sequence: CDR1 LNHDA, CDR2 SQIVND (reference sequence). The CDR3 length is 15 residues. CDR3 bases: TGTGCCAGTAGTCCTTGGGGAGGGCTGGGTGAAAAACTGTTTTTT. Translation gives CASSPWGGLGEKLFF.

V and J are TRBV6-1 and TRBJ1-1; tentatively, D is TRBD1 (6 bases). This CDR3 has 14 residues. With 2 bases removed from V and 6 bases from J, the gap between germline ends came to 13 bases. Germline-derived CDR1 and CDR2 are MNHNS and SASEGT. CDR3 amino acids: CASSEIRGAAEAFF. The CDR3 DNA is TGTGCCAGCAGTGAAATCAGGGGTGCCGCTGAAGCTTTCTTT.

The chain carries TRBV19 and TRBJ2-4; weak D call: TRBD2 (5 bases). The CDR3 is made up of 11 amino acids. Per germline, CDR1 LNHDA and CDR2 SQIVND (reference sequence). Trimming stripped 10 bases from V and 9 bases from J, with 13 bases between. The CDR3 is CATKGGGIQYF. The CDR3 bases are TGTGCCACTAAGGGTGGAGGCATTCAGTACTTC.

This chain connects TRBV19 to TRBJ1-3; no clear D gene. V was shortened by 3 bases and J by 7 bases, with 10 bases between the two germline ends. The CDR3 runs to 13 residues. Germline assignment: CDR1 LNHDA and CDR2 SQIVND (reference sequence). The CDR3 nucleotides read TGTGCCAGTAGTATCGGGATTGGGAACACCATATATTTT. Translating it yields CASSIGIGNTIYF.

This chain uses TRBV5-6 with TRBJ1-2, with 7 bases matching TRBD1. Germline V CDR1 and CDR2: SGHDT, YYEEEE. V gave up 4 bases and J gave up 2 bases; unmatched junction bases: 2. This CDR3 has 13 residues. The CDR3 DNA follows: TGTGCCAGCAGCCCACAGGGGAACTATGGCTACACCTTC. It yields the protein CASSPQGNYGYTF.

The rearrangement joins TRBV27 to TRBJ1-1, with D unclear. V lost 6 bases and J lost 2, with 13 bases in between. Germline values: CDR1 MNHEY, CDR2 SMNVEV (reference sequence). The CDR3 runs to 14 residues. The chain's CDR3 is CASRSPAGNTEAFF. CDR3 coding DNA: TGTGCCAGCAGATCCCCGGCGGGTAACACTGAAGCTTTCTTT.

Here the CDR3 DNA reads TGTGCCGGAAGGGGGGGCGGTGGCACTGAAGCTTTCTTT. It yields the protein CAGRGGGGTEAFF. The chain employs TRBV10-3 and TRBJ1-1, with D perhaps matching TRBD1 (6 bases). Trimming left V 11 bases short and J 4 bases short, with 17 bases between. The CDR3 runs 13 residues. Germline V CDR1 and CDR2: ENHRY, SYGVKD.

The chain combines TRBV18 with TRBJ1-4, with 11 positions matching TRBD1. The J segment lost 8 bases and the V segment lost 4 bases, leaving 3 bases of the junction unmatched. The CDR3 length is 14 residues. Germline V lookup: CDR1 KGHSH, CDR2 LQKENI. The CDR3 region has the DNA TGTGCCAGCTCACTGGACAGGGGGCGAGAAAAACTGTTTTTT. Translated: CASSLDRGREKLFF.

CDR3 protein: CATQGSYEQYF. Here the CDR3 DNA reads TGTGCCACACAGGGTTCCTACGAGCAGTACTTC. This rearrangement joins TRBV6-5 to TRBJ2-7, with TRBD1 as a possible D gene (6 bases). The CDR3 covers 11 residues. V was clipped by 10 bases and J by 1 base, with 8 bases between them. CDR1 is MNHEY and CDR2 is SVGAGI in the germline V gene.

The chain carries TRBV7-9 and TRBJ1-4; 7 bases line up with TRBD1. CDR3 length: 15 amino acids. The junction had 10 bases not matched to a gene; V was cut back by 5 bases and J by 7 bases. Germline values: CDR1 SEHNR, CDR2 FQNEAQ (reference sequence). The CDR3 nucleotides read TGTGCCAGCAGCGTAGACAGGGTTGGTGGTGAAAAACTGTTTTTT. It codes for CASSVDRVGGEKLFF.

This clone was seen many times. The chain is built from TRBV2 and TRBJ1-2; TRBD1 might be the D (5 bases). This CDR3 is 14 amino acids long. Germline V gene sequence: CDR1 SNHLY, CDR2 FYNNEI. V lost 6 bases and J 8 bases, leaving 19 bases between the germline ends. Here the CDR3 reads CASSTLFQGWGYTF. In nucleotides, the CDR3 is TGTGCCAGCAGCACCCTTTTTCAGGGATGGGGCTACACCTTC.

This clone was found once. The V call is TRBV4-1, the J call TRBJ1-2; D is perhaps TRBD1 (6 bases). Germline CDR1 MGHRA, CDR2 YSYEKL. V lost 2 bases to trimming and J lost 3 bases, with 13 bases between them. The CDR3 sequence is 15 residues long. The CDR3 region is CASSQLPGAYYGYTF. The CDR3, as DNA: TGCGCCAGCAGCCAACTCCCAGGGGCCTACTATGGCTACACCTTC.

The CDR3 protein is CASSRQGMGEAFF. The CDR3 DNA reads as TGTGCCAGCAGCCGACAGGGAATGGGTGAAGCTTTCTTT. The V gene is TRBV3-1 (or the pseudogene TRBV3-2), the J gene TRBJ1-1; the match to TRBD1 covers 7 bases. CDR1 is LGHDT and CDR2 is YNNKEL in the germline V gene (reference sequence). V trimming: 4 bases; J trimming: 7 bases; junction bases outside the gene matches: 6. This CDR3 is built from 13 residues.

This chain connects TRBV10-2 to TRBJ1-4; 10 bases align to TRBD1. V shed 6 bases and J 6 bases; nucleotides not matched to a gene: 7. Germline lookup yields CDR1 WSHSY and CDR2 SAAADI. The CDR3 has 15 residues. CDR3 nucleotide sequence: TGCGCCAGCAGGACCCCGGACAGGGGGGATGAAAAACTGTTTTTT. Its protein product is CASRTPDRGDEKLFF.

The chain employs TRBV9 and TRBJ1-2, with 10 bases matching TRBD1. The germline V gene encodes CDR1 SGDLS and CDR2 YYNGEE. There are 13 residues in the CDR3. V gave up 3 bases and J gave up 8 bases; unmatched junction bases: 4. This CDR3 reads CASSADRGLGYTF. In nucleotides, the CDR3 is TGTGCCAGCAGCGCTGACAGGGGGCTCGGCTACACCTTC.